One sample yielded the 14 T cell receptor beta chains listed below, sequenced in a study of CD8+ T cells in alopecia areata. After isolation, RNA underwent reverse transcription to generate cDNA as the sequencing template. Only in-frame clones appear in the TCRdb table, and some are missing; sequencing was by immunoSEQ multiplex PCR. The data contain 110,000 or so clones, around 59% of them singletons. The sample was CD8+ T cells sorted from blood. The receptors were sampled from a human donor in good health.

The V call is TRBV27, the J call TRBJ1-1; D call uncertain. Deletions cut 3 bases from V and 8 bases from J, with 10 bases between. Germline CDR1 is MNHEY and CDR2 is SMNVEV (reference sequence). This CDR3 spans 12 amino acids. The CDR3 is CASSFIGKEAFF. CDR3 in DNA: TGTGCCAGCAGTTTCATCGGAAAAGAAGCTTTCTTT.

J is TRBJ1-4 and V is TRBV7-6; 8 bases align to TRBD1. CDR1 is SGHVS, CDR2 FNYEAQ, per germline. The CDR3 sequence is 16 residues long. Trimming cost V 4 bases and J 4 bases; bases outside gene matches: 8. CDR3 coding DNA: TGTGCCAGCAGCTCCGGGACAGGTTTCGTTAATGAAAAACTGTTTTTT. It specifies CASSSGTGFVNEKLFF. Combining the CDR3 with reference TRBV7-6 and TRBJ1-4 gives the whole variable domain GAGVSQSPRYKVTKRGQDVALRCDPISGHVSLYWYRQALGQGPEFLTYFNYEAQQDKSGLPNDRFSAERPEGSISTLTIQRTEQRDSAMYRCASSSGTGFVNEKLFFGSGTQLSVL.

Comments on this clone: Different DNA sequences within this sample yield the same CDR3. The chain combines TRBV19 with TRBJ1-2, with unresolved D. V lost 3 bases to trimming and J lost 7 bases, with 6 bases between them. The CDR3 has 11 amino acids. The germline V gene has CDR1 LNHDA and CDR2 SQIVND (reference sequence). CDR3 nucleotides: TGTGCCAGTAGTATTGGGAGTGGCTACACCTTC. Translated, it gives CASSIGSGYTF.

The rearrangement uses TRBV19 and TRBJ1-2; 10 positions agree with TRBD1. From germline, CDR1 is LNHDA and CDR2 SQIVND (reference sequence). J lost 5 bases, V lost 10 bases, and 7 bases had no gene match. The CDR3 runs 13 residues. The CDR3 reads CATRDRGLYGYTF. CDR3 coding DNA: TGTGCCACCCGGGACAGGGGCCTTTATGGCTACACCTTC. The complete variable domain, with remaining parts taken from reference TRBV19 and TRBJ1-2, reads DGGITQSPKYLFRKEGQNVTLSCEQNLNHDAMYWYRQDPGQGLRLIYYSQIVNDFQKGDIAEGYSVSREKKESFPLTVTSAQKNPTAFYLCATRDRGLYGYTFGSGTRLTVV.

This clone was observed a single time. J is TRBJ1-1 and V is TRBV5-6; 10 nucleotides line up with TRBD1. V lost 5 bases, J lost 3 bases, and 4 bases stayed unmatched. CDR1 is SGHDT and CDR2 is YYEEEE in the germline V gene. The CDR3 loop spans 14 amino acids. CDR3 loop: CASSYGQGDTEAFF. As DNA, the CDR3 is TGTGCCAGCAGTTACGGACAGGGGGACACTGAAGCTTTCTTT.

The chain combines TRBV19 with TRBJ1-6; TRBD1 might be the D (5 bases). V shed 7 bases and J shed 6 bases, with 19 bases lying between them. Germline CDR1 and CDR2: LNHDA and SQIVND (reference sequence). The CDR3 consists of 16 residues. The CDR3 nucleotides read TGTGCCAGTACCCCCGGGAGGGGCCCGGGTAATTCACCCCTCCACTTT. It translates to CASTPGRGPGNSPLHF.

The J gene is TRBJ2-7, the V gene TRBV27; D remains ambiguous. Germline CDR1 reads MNHEY; CDR2 reads SMNVEV (reference sequence). This CDR3 region has 13 residues. Deletions cut 3 bases from V and 4 bases from J, with 10 bases between. In DNA form, the CDR3 reads TGTGCCAGCAGTTTCGCCAACACTTACGAGCAGTACTTC. As protein: CASSFANTYEQYF.

This clone was seen a few times. V and J are TRBV30 and TRBJ2-1, with D perhaps TRBD1 or TRBD2 (5 bases each). Germline V lookup: CDR1 GTSNPN, CDR2 SVGIG (reference sequence). The CDR3 length is 14 residues. V dropped 0 bases and J dropped 4 bases, with 10 bases sitting between them. The CDR3 DNA is TGTGCCTGGAGTGTAGGGACGGGGTACAATGAGCAGTTCTTC. It codes for CAWSVGTGYNEQFF.

The chain has TRBV29-1 and TRBJ2-2, with TRBD1 matching 8 bases. There are 14 residues in the CDR3. J was trimmed by 6 bases and V by 1 base; bases with no gene match: 4. Germline values: CDR1 SQVTM, CDR2 ANQGSEA. This chain's CDR3 is CSVEVQGASGELFF. The CDR3 DNA reads as TGCAGCGTTGAAGTCCAGGGGGCATCCGGGGAGCTGTTTTTT.

The sample holds a few counts of this clone. The chain uses TRBV7-9 and TRBJ1-1; D is undetermined. The CDR3 has 14 amino acids. Germline CDR1 and CDR2: SEHNR and FQNEAQ (reference sequence). Trimming took off 2 bases at V and 3 bases at J, with 10 bases between the two ends. In DNA form, the CDR3 reads TGTGCCAGCAGCTTAACAGCCATCGACACTGAAGCTTTCTTT. It specifies CASSLTAIDTEAFF.

The V gene is TRBV29-1, the J gene TRBJ1-1, with D perhaps matching TRBD1 (6 bases). V lost 1 base to trimming and J lost 4 bases, with 16 bases between them. The CDR3 sequence is 15 residues long. CDR1 and CDR2 (germline): SQVTM, ANQGSEA. The CDR3 region has the DNA TGCAGCGTTGAAGGGGGGCAGTATCGGGGCACTGAAGCTTTCTTT. It specifies CSVEGGQYRGTEAFF. Combining the CDR3 with reference TRBV29-1 and TRBJ1-1 gives the whole variable domain SAVISQKPSRDICQRGTSLTIQCQVDSQVTMMFWYRQQPGQSLTLIATANQGSEATYESGFVIDKFPISRPNLTFSTLTVSNMSPEDSSIYLCSVEGGQYRGTEAFFGQGTRLTVV.

This clone was seen a few times. The rearrangement uses TRBV11-2 and TRBJ1-1; TRBD1 aligns across 8 bases. This CDR3 comprises 15 residues. From germline, CDR1 is SGHAT and CDR2 FQNNGV. The V and J ends lost 1 base and 6 bases, in that order; junction bases with no gene match: 7. CDR3 in amino acids: CASSLATGGLSEAFF. CDR3 nucleotide sequence: TGTGCCAGCAGCTTAGCCACAGGGGGGTTATCTGAAGCTTTCTTT.

This chain connects TRBV4-1 to TRBJ2-7, with 8 bases fitting TRBD2. The CDR3 sequence is 16 residues long. The ends lost 4 bases at V and 3 bases at J; junction bases unmatched: 11. From germline, CDR1 is MGHRA and CDR2 YSYEKL. CDR3 amino acids: CASSPDRAGVSYEQYF. The CDR3 DNA reads as TGCGCCAGCAGCCCTGATCGAGCGGGGGTCAGCTACGAGCAGTACTTC.

This clone appeared once. The genes are TRBV7-8 and TRBJ1-1, with D hard to call. The CDR3 has 11 residues. Germline V lookup: CDR1 SGHVS, CDR2 FQNEAQ. Trimming removed 4 bases at V and 10 bases at J, with 10 bases between. The CDR3 coding sequence is TGTGCCAGCAGCTCCCCCGGGCCAGCTTTCTTT. Protein product: CASSSPGPAFF.